The T cell receptor beta chain described here comes from a study of PD-L1 blockade in urothelial cancer (TCRdb year 2017). A note on the overall study: All patients started therapy in about 2014 and received atezolizumab 1,200 mg intravenously every 3 weeks. TCR sequencing covered pretreatment tumor samples and matched, serially collected peripheral blood taken before and after atezolizumab treatment. About 85% of the roughly 29 patients were identified as males with urothelial cancer of bladder origin, and a prior smoking history was reported by 18 of 29 patients. Durable clinical benefit was defined as progression-free survival longer than 6 months, and TCR features were also tested against progression-free and overall survival. Patients had an ECOG performance status of 0 or 1 and had received between 0 and 3 prior chemotherapy regimens. Just over 28 patients had pretreatment blood TCR-seq, roughly 25 had at least one posttreatment blood collection, and roughly 25 had tumor TCR-seq. The study, an exploratory multi-omic analysis, examined somatic, immune and clinical correlates of response to PD-L1 blockade with atezolizumab in urothelial cancer. Blood samples were analyzed at 3 weeks after treatment start (second dose) and at 6 weeks after treatment start. Durable clinical benefit was achieved by nine patients and was not achieved by 20 patients. Whole exome sequencing and RNA sequencing of pretreatment tumors were performed alongside TCR sequencing in the same patients. Blood samples gave median yields of about 140,000 T cells and 82,636 unique TCRs, along with a median clonality of around 0.08. The research as a whole found: Improved progression-free and overall survival was found to be associated with pretreatment peripheral blood TCR clonality below the median. Among patients with durable benefit, tumor-associated TCR clones showed greater expansion in peripheral blood 3 weeks after treatment started (n ≈ 20, p = 0.022). Because of the small sample size (n ≈ 27) and the many exploratory analyses performed, the results are intended to be regarded as hypothesis-generating.

Explained via the paper, the time point label denotes: peripheral blood 6 weeks after treatment start. The cohort included 25 to 30 patients with locally advanced or metastatic urothelial carcinoma who were treated at Memorial Sloan Kettering on a trial protocol. Peripheral blood mononuclear cells were collected pretreatment and during treatment, with between 1 and 8 total time points per patient. The Qiagen DNeasy Blood extraction kit was used to purify genomic DNA from total PBMCs and tumor samples. PBMCs were collected pretreatment and during treatment, and were isolated and stored as previously described. Reading the germline V gene gives CDR1 KGHSH and CDR2 LQKENI. Its CDR3 holds 17 amino acids, cysteine through phenylalanine. Just the 51-base CDR3 DNA is kept, in frame starting at base 1. V is trimmed back by 6 bases and J by 2 bases, and the junction contains 7 bases that no gene match accounts for.

About this clone: Its recognized antigen is unknown. Per-nucleotide qualities are absent, and no much larger clonotype sits a single base away.

Synthetic TCR analog templates were spiked into each PCR so that absolute template abundance could be estimated from read counts. TCRbeta CDR3 regions were amplified from genomic DNA with bias-controlled V and J gene primers using the immunoSEQ assay. Sequencing of rearranged TCRbeta segments was performed at approximately 20X coverage. The original methods were these. Sequencing errors were corrected by clustering, and CDR3s were annotated against IMGT so that V, D and J genes could be assigned. Downstream analyses used only productive TCRbeta rearrangements and left out out-of-frame or stop-codon sequences. To compute clonality, Shannon entropy was normalized by the log of the number of unique productive sequences and then subtracted from one. Fisher's exact test with Benjamini-Hochberg correction, at a threshold of adjusted p below 0.01, was used to find clones that differed between time points or between blood and tumor. TCRdb re-hosts the immuneACCESS table, in-frame sequences only. Its copies lack some clones; in the studies checked, an unresolved V gene accounts for under half of them, and the cause for the rest is not known. V, J and clone size are taken as reported in that table, and D and trimming were inferred from the DNA itself. This sample gives roughly 76,000 clones in total; around 90% of them show up just once. 0.7% to 0.9% of the sample is held by the ten biggest clonotypes.

The chain was built from TRBV18 and TRBJ2-6, with 10 junctional bases fitting TRBD1. The sequence came from an elderly woman with urothelial cancer. The source was PBMCs, collected around atezolizumab (anti-PD-L1) treatment. In nucleotides, the sequence is TGTGCCAGCTCCGCGGGGACAGGGGTTACTGGGGCCAACGTCCTGACTTTC. It is translated as CASSAGTGVTGANVLTF.